This T cell receptor (beta chain) originates from a study of T cell changes during pregnancy in multiple sclerosis (dated by TCRdb to about 2019). About the full investigation: In women with multiple sclerosis, the researchers looked at how the T cell repertoire shifted as pregnancy progressed.

Measured from the cysteine to the phenylalanine, the CDR3 is 15 residues long. The entry retains the CDR3 DNA only, 45 bases that are in frame from base 1. According to the germline V gene (reference sequence), CDR1 reads MNHNY and CDR2 reads SVGAGI. Trimming accounts for 6 bases at V and 5 bases at J, while the number of junction bases matched to no gene is 10. Library prep was done by the immunoSEQ multiplex PCR assay. TCRdb's version of the immuneACCESS table is confined to in-frame rearrangements and falls short of the full clone set. An unresolved V gene accounts for under half of the shortfall where checked; the remainder is of unknown origin. Within this sample are approximately 69,000 clones, with over 75% of them counted one time only. About 0.31% of the sample goes to the ten largest clones. As concerns this clone: No cognate antigen has been identified for it. Per-base quality was not reported, and no clone a single base away is much larger than it.

The sample in question was CD4+ T cells from peripheral blood mononuclear cells, obtained in the third trimester of pregnancy. This receptor chain uses TRBV6-6 and TRBJ2-7; 10 nucleotides in the junction match TRBD1. This receptor was obtained from a female donor in good health, enrolled as a control in a pregnancy study. The DNA sequence is TGTGCCAGCAGATCACCGGGACAGGGGACCCACGAGCAGTACTTC. It encodes CASRSPGQGTHEQYF.